Following are 16 T cell receptor beta chains from one sample sequenced in a study of spatial heterogeneity in lung cancer. TCRdb analysed the 5' RACE reads with MiXCR anew, one entry per CDR3 protein. Of over 90,000 distinct CDR3 sequences listed, roughly 10% are singletons. Noted time point: sample taken at primary tumor resection. Unsorted whole RNA of tumor, nontumor lung or frozen PBMC was sequenced. The sample was PBMCs, taken at surgery. Source of these receptors: a male donor with early-stage non-small cell lung cancer.

This clonotype has a count of ten or more. The chain recombines TRBV10-3 with TRBJ2-3; D tentatively fits TRBD1 or TRBD2 (5 bases each). V was cut by 6 bases and J by 2 bases, with 15 bases left in between. This CDR3 contains 15 residues. Germline loops: CDR1 ENHRY, CDR2 SYGVKD. The DNA for the CDR3 is TGTGCCATCAGCTTCGGGACGGATGTCACAGATACGCAGTATTTT. Its protein product is CAISFGTDVTDTQYF.

Only a few counts were recorded for this clonotype. V is TRBV7-9 and J is TRBJ1-2; possible D gene TRBD1, 5 bases. The germline gives CDR1 SEHNR, CDR2 FQNEAQ (reference sequence). V was shortened by 5 bases and J by 10 bases, with 17 bases between the two germline ends. The CDR3 runs to 13 residues. The CDR3 region is CASSRGTVADYTF. The CDR3 DNA is TGTGCCAGCAGCAGGGGTACTGTTGCGGACTACACCTTC.

This clonotype appeared a few times. The rearrangement links TRBV4-2 to TRBJ2-3; D is ambiguous. CDR3 length: 14 amino acids. V lost 5 bases and J lost 5, with 14 bases in between. CDR1 and CDR2 from the germline V gene are LGHNA and YNFKEQ. The CDR3 loop is CASSFSGNGDTQYF. CDR3 sequence (DNA): TGTGCCAGCAGCTTTTCTGGGAACGGAGATACGCAGTATTTT.

This clonotype was seen many times. This chain connects TRBV28 to TRBJ2-7; possible D gene TRBD1, 6 bases. The CDR3 totals 15 residues. The germline V gene encodes CDR1 MDHEN and CDR2 SYDVKM. Between the trimmed V and J ends, which lost 5 bases and 4 bases, there was a span of 18 bases. This CDR3 is CASSLGTPGMYEQYF. CDR3 nucleotide sequence: TGTGCCAGCAGTCTTGGGACACCGGGGATGTACGAGCAGTACTTC.

This clonotype appeared a few times. The chain recombines TRBV5-6 with TRBJ2-5, with no clear D. CDR1 and CDR2 (germline): SGHDT, YYEEEE. The V and J ends lost 1 base and 5 bases respectively, with 15 bases between them. The CDR3 loop spans 15 amino acids. This CDR3 reads CASSLFLVYSETQYF. The CDR3 coding sequence is TGTGCCAGCAGCTTGTTCCTAGTTTATTCGGAGACCCAGTACTTC.

The sample holds a few counts of this clonotype. This rearrangement joins TRBV18 to TRBJ2-1; TRBD2 matches 10 bases. V shed 3 bases and J 11 bases; nucleotides not matched to a gene: 13. Germline CDR1 reads KGHSH; CDR2 reads LQKENI. This CDR3 is 16 amino acids long. DNA for the CDR3: TGTGCCAGCTCACCCCCAGGGACTAGCGTCTCGCCTCAGCAGTTCTTC. The encoded protein is CASSPPGTSVSPQQFF. Variable domain in full (rest from reference TRBV18 and TRBJ2-1): NAGVMQNPRHLVRRRGQEARLRCSPMKGHSHVYWYRQLPEEGLKFMVYLQKENIIDESGMPKERFSAEFPKEGPSILRIQQVVRGDSAAYFCASSPPGTSVSPQQFFGPGTRLTVL.

This clonotype was observed many times. The chain uses TRBV29-1 and TRBJ2-5; D possibly matches TRBD1 or TRBD2 (5 bases each). Germline CDR1 reads SQVTM; CDR2 reads ANQGSEA. The CDR3 sequence is 13 residues long. The V and J ends lost 8 bases and 5 bases respectively, with 18 bases between them. CDR3 protein: CSFWDVGVETQYF. For the CDR3, the DNA is TGCAGCTTTTGGGACGTCGGTGTGGAGACCCAGTACTTC.

This clonotype was observed a handful of times. J is TRBJ2-7 and V is TRBV20-1; D is uncertain. The germline V and J ends were trimmed by 6 bases and 1 base, with 13 bases remaining between them. This CDR3 is built from 13 residues. The germline gives CDR1 DFQATT, CDR2 SNEGSKA (reference sequence). The CDR3 bases are TGCAGTGCCGAGTTGCGGTATTCCTACGAGCAGTACTTC. This translates into CSAELRYSYEQYF.

This clonotype showed up many times. CDR3 loop: CASSLRTSGGYNEQFF. The CDR3 nucleotides read TGTGCCAGCAGCTTACGGACTAGCGGGGGGTACAATGAGCAGTTCTTC. The chain is built from TRBV9 and TRBJ2-1; 14 positions agree with TRBD2. This CDR3 is 16 amino acids long. Germline CDR1 is SGDLS and CDR2 is YYNGEE. The V segment lost 4 bases and the J segment 4 bases; nucleotides outside the gene matches: 4. Together with reference TRBV9 and TRBJ2-1, the CDR3 gives the full variable domain: DSGVTQTPKHLITATGQRVTLRCSPRSGDLSVYWYQQSLDQGLQFLIQYYNGEERAKGNILERFSAQQFPDLHSELNLSSLELGDSALYFCASSLRTSGGYNEQFFGPGTRLTVL.

This clonotype was picked up a small number of times. The chain has TRBV5-5 and TRBJ2-5; 8 bases match TRBD1. The CDR3 is 14 residues long. Germline CDR1 reads SGHKS; CDR2 reads YYEKEE (reference sequence). The V gene end was trimmed by 2 bases and the J gene end by 4 bases; junction bases not matched to a gene: 4. CDR3 protein: CASSFRGQLETQYF. In DNA form, the CDR3 reads TGTGCCAGCAGCTTCAGGGGGCAGCTAGAGACCCAGTACTTC.

Note on this clonotype: Given a much more abundant clone one base away, this may be a read error. The chain combines TRBV6-2 or TRBV6-3 with TRBJ1-1; D is uncertain. Germline lookup yields CDR1 MNHEY and CDR2 SVGEGT. This CDR3 has 12 residues. V lost 6 bases, J lost 6 bases, and 11 bases lay in between. CDR3 in DNA: TGTGCCAGCAGGAGGTACGACCCTGAAGCTTTCTTT. Its protein is CASRRYDPEAFF.

This chain connects TRBV10-3 to TRBJ1-2, with D possibly TRBD1 on 6 matching bases. Germline V gene data show CDR1 as ENHRY and CDR2 as SYGVKD. The V end lost 2 bases, the J end lost 8 bases, and 18 bases lay between the germline ends. The length of the CDR3 is 15 residues. In DNA, the CDR3 is TGTGCCATCAGTGAGACTACAGGGTTGAGTGGAGGCTACACCTTC. Its protein product is CAISETTGLSGGYTF.

There are a few counts of this clonotype. The chain couples TRBV29-1 to TRBJ2-3, with D unresolved. V was clipped by 8 bases and J by 1 base, with 10 bases between them. Germline CDR1 reads SQVTM; CDR2 reads ANQGSEA. The CDR3 runs to 12 residues. CDR3 sequence (DNA): TGCAGCTCACTTCCAGGCACAGATACGCAGTATTTT. This encodes CSSLPGTDTQYF.

This clonotype was detected many times. This chain's CDR3 is CATSDRGGEGTDTQYF. The CDR3 nucleotides are TGTGCCACCAGTGATAGGGGGGGCGAGGGCACAGATACGCAGTATTTT. J is TRBJ2-3 and V is TRBV24-1; perhaps TRBD2 as D (7 bases). Germline lookup yields CDR1 KGHDR and CDR2 SFDVKD. Between the trimmed V and J ends, which lost 3 bases and 1 base, there was a span of 13 bases. The CDR3 has 16 residues.

DNA for the CDR3: TGTGCCAGCAGCGGAAGCGGGAGTCCCTACAATGAGCAGTTCTTC. Amino acid sequence: CASSGSGSPYNEQFF. The chain combines TRBV9 with TRBJ2-1; 8 bases fit TRBD2. The CDR3 sequence is 15 residues long. Germline V gives CDR1 SGDLS, CDR2 YYNGEE. V trimming: 3 bases; J trimming: 2 bases; junction bases outside the gene matches: 4.

This clonotype was recorded many times. V gene TRBV6-6 combines with J gene TRBJ2-7; possible D gene TRBD2, 7 bases. The CDR3 covers 16 residues. CDR1 MNHNY and CDR2 SVGAGI come from the germline V gene (reference sequence). Trimming took 5 bases from V and 2 from J, leaving 19 bases between them. CDR3 coding DNA: TGTGCCAGCAGTAGGGGGGCAGGGAGGGGAGCCTACGAGCAGTACTTC. Its translation is CASSRGAGRGAYEQYF.